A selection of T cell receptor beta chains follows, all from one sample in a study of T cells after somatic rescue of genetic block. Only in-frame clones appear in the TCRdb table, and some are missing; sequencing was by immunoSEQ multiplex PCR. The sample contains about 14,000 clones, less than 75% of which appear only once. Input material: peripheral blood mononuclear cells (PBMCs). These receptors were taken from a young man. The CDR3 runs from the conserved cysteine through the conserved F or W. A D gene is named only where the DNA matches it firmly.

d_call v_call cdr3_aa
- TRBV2 CASSDEISTDTQYF
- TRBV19 CASSLGSGRTGANVLTF
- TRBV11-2 CASSFSGNTEAFF
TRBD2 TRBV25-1 CASVGGGAGASTDTQYF
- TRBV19 CASSIARANTEAFF
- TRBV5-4 CASSSMETQYF
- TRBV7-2 CASSTLPTGQQYF
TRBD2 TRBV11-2 CASSLDTSGGFWDEQFF
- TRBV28 CASSLLGRSADTEAFF
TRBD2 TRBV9 CASSAPLAGGANEQFF
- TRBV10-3 CAISKQGWETQYF
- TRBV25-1 CASSDMGARDYEQYF
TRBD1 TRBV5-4 CASSLTRGQGSDTQYF
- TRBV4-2 CASSLRTSYEQYF
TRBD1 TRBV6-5 CASRLTGGGNTIYF
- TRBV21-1 CASSPSGAGGPASEQYF
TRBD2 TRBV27 CASRPGGSYEQYF
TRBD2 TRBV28 CASSPLAVNTDTQYF
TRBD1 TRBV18 CASSPQGAPEAFF
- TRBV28 CASSLRSYGYTF
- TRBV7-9 CASSLWSDNSPLHF
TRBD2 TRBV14 CASSQISNSGGIRETQYF
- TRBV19 CASSITTGPAGNTIYF
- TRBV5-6 CASSSSSRANYGYTF
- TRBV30 CAWLGGAHYGYTF
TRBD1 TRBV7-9 CASSLRPGGWATNEKLFF
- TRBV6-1 CASSEQGYEQYF
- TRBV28 CASSGWDSSSYNEQFF
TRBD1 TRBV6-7 CASSYPRQGEETQYF
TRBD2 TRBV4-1 CASSQVGLAGGRYEQYF
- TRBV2 CASSERTGVNYGYTF
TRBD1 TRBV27 CASSMSQQGVAYEQYF
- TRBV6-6 CASSITGIGNTIYF
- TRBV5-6 CASSPPLGMAYGYTF
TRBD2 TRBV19 CATSRGLGLDTQYF
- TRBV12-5 CASGPQYPTDTQYF
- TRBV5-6 CASRLIEGLYNEQFF
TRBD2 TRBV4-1 CASSQDLPGLAGETQYF
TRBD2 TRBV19 CASAASGSYNEQFF
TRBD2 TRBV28 CASSFSQRGLTYEQYF
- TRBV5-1 CASSLVLASYEQYF
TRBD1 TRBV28 CASSSDRVGTEAFF
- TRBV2 CASSILRGENTGELFF